Sequencing of this T cell receptor beta chain was carried out in a study of a mutant IDH1 vaccine in newly diagnosed glioma. About this clone: Its antigen remains unknown.

Generated by immunoSEQ multiplex PCR, the TCRdb table keeps only in-frame clones and is missing some. This table holds more than 50,000 clones, roughly 80% found once. The CDR3 runs 14 residues. V was pared by 2 bases and J by 8 bases, with 15 bases between. The germline V gene has CDR1 MNHEY and CDR2 SVGAGI. Time point of the sample: week 11, during vaccination. Alongside topical imiquimod, each dose of vaccine comprised 300 ug of mutant IDH1 20-mer peptide. The sample consisted of PBMCs, taken from a glioma patient whose treatment included an IDH1 peptide vaccine. This TCR derives from a man in his forties or fifties with glioma. The J gene is TRBJ1-2, the V gene TRBV6-5; perhaps TRBD1 as D (5 bases). This CDR3 reads CASSYRRDAGGYTF. CDR3 nucleotides: TGTGCCAGCAGTTACCGCCGGGACGCTGGGGGCTACACCTTC.